This T cell receptor (beta chain) was retrieved from a study of T cells in Graves' hyperthyroidism and ophthalmopathy. Findings of the study overall: Most clonotypes that expanded in the thyroid above 0.001 also showed up in blood.

This CDR3 region has 17 residues. The germline CDR1 and CDR2 sequences are SEHNR and FQNEAQ (reference sequence). For this clonotype: The antigen is undetermined. Relative to the germline gene, one junction end is altered; a read error may explain this.

Researchers took RNA transcripts and amplified the TCR beta CDR3 regions from them. Primed by the HTBI set, a first-round RT-PCR was run on the TCR CDR3. TCRdb recomputed calls from the multiplex PCR reads with MiXCR, one row per CDR3 protein. The sample has over 650,000 distinct CDR3 sequences; about 45% are singletons. This receptor was taken from an adult man with Graves' disease, either hyperthyroidism or ophthalmopathy (not recorded which). Sequenced material: peripheral blood or thyroid tissue (not recorded which). This chain uses TRBV7-9 with TRBJ1-1; perhaps TRBD1 as D (6 bases). CDR3 nucleotide sequence: TGTGCTAGCAGCTTAGATCAGTACGGGGGGCGAAACACTGAAGCTTTCTTT. The encoded protein is CASSLDQYGGRNTEAFF. Together with reference TRBV7-9 and TRBJ1-1, the CDR3 gives the full variable domain: DTGVSQNPRHKITKRGQNVTFRCDPISEHNRLYWYRQTLGQGPEFLTYFQNEAQLEKSRLLSDRFSAERPKGSFSTLEIQRTEQGDSAMYLCASSLDQYGGRNTEAFFGQGTRLTVV.